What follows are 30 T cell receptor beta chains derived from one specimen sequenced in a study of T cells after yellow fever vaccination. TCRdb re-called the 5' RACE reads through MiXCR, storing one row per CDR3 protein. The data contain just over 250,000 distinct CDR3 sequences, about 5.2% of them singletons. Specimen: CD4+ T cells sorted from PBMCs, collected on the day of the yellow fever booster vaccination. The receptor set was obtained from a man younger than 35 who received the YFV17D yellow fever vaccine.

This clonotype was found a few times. The CDR3, as DNA: TGTGCCATCTCGGAGGTAGGGGCCCACGAGCAGTACGTC. Translated: CAISEVGAHEQYV. This chain connects TRBV10-3 to TRBJ2-7, with D tentatively TRBD1 or TRBD2 (5 bases each). The CDR3 covers 13 residues. V gave up 8 bases and J gave up 5 bases, with 16 bases separating them. Germline CDR1 and CDR2: ENHRY and SYGVKD.

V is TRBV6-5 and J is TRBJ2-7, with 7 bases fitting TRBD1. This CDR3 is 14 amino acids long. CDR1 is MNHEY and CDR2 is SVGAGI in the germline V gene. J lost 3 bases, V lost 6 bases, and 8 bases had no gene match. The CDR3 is CASSRQGELYEQYF. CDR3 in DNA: TGTGCCAGCAGCCGACAGGGCGAACTCTACGAGCAGTACTTC.

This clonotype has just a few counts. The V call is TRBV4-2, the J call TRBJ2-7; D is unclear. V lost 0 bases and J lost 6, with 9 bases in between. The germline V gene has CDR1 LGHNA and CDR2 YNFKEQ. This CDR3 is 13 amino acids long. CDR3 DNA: TGTGCCAGCAGCCAAGATGTGACATCCGAGCAGTACTTC. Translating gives CASSQDVTSEQYF.

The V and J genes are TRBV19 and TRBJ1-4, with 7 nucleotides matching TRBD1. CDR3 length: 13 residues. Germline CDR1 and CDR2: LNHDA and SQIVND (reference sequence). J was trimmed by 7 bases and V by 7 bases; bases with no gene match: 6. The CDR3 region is CASTYRGGEKLFF. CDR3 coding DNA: TGTGCCAGTACTTACAGGGGAGGTGAAAAACTGTTTTTT.

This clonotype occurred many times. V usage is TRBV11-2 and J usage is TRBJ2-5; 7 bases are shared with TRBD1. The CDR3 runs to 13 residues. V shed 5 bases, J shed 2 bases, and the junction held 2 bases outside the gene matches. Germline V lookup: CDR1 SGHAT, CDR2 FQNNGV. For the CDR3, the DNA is TGTGCCAGCAGCAAGACAGGGCAAGAGACCCAGTACTTC. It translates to CASSKTGQETQYF.

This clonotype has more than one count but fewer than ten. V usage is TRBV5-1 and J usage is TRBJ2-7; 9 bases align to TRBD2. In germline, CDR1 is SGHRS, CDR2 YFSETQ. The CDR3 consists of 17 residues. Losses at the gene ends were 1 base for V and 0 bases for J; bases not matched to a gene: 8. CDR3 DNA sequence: TGCGCCAGCAGCTTGAGGCTAGCGGGGACCAGCTCCTACGAGCAGTACGTC. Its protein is CASSLRLAGTSSYEQYV.

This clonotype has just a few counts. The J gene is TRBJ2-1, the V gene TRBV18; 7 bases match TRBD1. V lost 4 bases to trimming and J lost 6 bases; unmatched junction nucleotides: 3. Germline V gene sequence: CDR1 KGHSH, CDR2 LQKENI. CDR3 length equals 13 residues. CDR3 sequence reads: CASSRDRSNEQFF. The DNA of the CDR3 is TGTGCCAGCTCACGGGACAGAAGCAATGAGCAGTTCTTC.

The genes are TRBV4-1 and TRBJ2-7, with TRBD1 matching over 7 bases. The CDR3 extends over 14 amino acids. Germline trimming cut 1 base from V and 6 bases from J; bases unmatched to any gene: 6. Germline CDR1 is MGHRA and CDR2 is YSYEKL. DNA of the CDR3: TGCGCCAGCAGCCAAGGGAAGGGGGCGCGCGAGCAGTACTTC. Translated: CASSQGKGAREQYF.

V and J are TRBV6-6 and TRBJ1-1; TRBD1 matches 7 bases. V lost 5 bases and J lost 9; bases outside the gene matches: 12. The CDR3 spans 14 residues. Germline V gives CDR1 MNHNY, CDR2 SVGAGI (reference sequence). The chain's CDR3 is CASSNRGEGSQAFF. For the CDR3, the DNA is TGTGCCAGCAGTAACAGGGGAGAAGGCTCCCAAGCTTTCTTT.

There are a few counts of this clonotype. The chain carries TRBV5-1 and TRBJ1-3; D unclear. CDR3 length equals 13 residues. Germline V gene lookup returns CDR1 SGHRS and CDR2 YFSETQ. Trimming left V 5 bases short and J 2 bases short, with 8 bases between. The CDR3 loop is CASRDGPGNTIYF. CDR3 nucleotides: TGCGCCAGCAGAGACGGGCCTGGAAACACCATATATTTT.

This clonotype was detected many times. Written as DNA, the CDR3 is TGTGCCAGTACCCGCCCCGGGATGGGGACAGATACGCAGTATTTT. Protein product: CASTRPGMGTDTQYF. The chain employs TRBV19 and TRBJ2-3; D is perhaps TRBD2 (5 bases). Germline values: CDR1 LNHDA, CDR2 SQIVND (reference sequence). V gave up 7 bases and J gave up 3 bases, with 17 bases separating them. CDR3 length equals 15 residues.

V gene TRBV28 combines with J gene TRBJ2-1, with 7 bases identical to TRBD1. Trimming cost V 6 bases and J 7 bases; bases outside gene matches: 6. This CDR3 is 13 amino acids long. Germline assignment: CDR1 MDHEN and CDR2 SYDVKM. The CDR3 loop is CASSRQGRNEQFF. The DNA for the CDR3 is TGTGCCAGCAGCCGACAGGGTCGGAATGAGCAGTTCTTC.

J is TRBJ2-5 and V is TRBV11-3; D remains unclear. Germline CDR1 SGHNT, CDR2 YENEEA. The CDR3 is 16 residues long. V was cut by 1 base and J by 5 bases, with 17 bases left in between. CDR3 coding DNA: TGTGCCAGCAGCTTAGGTGTAGGCAGCCTTTTTGAGACCCAGTACTTC. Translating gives CASSLGVGSLFETQYF.

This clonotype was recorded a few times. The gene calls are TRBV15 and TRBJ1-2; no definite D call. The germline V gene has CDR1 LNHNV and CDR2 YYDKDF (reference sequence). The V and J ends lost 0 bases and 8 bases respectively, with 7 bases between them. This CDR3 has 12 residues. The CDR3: CATSRDSGGYTF. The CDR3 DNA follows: TGTGCCACCAGCAGAGATTCCGGGGGCTACACCTTC.

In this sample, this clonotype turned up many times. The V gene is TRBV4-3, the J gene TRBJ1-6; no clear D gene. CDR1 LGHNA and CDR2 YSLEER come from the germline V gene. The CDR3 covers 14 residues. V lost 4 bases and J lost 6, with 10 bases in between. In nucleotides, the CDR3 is TGCGCCAGCAGCCTCGAGGGCACTAATTCACCCCTCCACTTT. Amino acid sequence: CASSLEGTNSPLHF.

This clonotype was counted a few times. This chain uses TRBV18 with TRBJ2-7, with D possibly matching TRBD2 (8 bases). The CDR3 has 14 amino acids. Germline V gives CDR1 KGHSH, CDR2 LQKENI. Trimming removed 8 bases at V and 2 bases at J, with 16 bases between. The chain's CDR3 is CASRGGGGPYEQYV. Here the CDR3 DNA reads TGTGCCAGCCGAGGGGGCGGGGGGCCCTACGAGCAGTACGTC.

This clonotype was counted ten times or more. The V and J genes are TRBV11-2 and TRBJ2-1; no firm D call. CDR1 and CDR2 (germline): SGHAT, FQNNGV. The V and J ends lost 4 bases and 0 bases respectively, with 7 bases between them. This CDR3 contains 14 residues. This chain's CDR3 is CASSSEPSYNEQFF. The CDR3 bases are TGTGCCAGCAGCTCGGAACCCTCCTACAATGAGCAGTTCTTC. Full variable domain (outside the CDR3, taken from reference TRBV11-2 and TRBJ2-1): EAGVAQSPRYKIIEKRQSVAFWCNPISGHATLYWYQQILGQGPKLLIQFQNNGVVDDSQLPKDRFSAERLKGVDSTLKIQPAKLEDSAVYLCASSSEPSYNEQFFGPGTRLTVL.

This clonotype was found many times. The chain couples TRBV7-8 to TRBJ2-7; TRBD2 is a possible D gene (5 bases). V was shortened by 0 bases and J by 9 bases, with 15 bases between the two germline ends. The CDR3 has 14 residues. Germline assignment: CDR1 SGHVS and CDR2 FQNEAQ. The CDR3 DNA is TGTGCCAGCAGCTTAGCGGACGGGGTAGGGAGGCAGTACGTC. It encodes CASSLADGVGRQYV.

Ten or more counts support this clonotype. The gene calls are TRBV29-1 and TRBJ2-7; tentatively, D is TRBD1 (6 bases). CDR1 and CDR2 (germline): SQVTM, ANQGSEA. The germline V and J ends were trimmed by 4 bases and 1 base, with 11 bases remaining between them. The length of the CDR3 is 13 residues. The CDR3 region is CSVGEGVSYEQYF. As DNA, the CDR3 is TGCAGCGTTGGAGAGGGGGTTTCCTACGAGCAGTACTTC.

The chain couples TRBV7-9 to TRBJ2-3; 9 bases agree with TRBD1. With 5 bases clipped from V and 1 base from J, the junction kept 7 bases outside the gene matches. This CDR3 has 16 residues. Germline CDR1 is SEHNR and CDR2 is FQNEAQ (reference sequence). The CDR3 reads CASSLTGGGGTDTQYF. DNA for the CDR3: TGTGCCAGCAGCCTCACAGGGGGCGGGGGCACAGATACGCAGTATTTT.

The CDR3 reads CASSPGPSLQETQYF. CDR3 nucleotide sequence: TGTGCCAGCTCACCGGGACCGTCCCTCCAAGAGACCCAGTACTTC. The V call is TRBV18, the J call TRBJ2-5; either TRBD1 or TRBD2 may supply D (5 bases each). The CDR3 contains 15 residues. Deletions cut 3 bases from V and 1 base from J, with 12 bases between. The germline V gene has CDR1 KGHSH and CDR2 LQKENI.

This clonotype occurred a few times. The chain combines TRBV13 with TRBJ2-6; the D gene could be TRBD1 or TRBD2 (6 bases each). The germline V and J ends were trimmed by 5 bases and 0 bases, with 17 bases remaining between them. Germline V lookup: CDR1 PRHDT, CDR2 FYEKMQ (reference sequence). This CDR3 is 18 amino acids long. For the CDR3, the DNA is TGTGCCAGCAGCCCCGGGACTGGGGGGCTCTCTGGGGCCAACGTCCTGACTTTC. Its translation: CASSPGTGGLSGANVLTF.

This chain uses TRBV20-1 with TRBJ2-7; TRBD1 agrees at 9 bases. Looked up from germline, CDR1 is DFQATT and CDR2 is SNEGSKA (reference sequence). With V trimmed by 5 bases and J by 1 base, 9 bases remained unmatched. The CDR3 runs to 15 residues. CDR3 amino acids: CSASRTGEDSYEQYF. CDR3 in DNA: TGCAGTGCTTCACGGACAGGGGAGGATTCCTACGAGCAGTACTTC.

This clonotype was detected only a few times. Here the CDR3 reads CASTPSGGAYTQYF. The CDR3 region has the DNA TGTGCCAGCACCCCAAGCGGGGGGGCGTATACGCAGTATTTT. The rearrangement uses TRBV12-3 or TRBV12-4 and TRBJ2-3; 10 bases are shared with TRBD2. The V gene end was trimmed by 7 bases and the J gene end by 7 bases; junction bases not matched to a gene: 8. The CDR3 length is 14 residues.

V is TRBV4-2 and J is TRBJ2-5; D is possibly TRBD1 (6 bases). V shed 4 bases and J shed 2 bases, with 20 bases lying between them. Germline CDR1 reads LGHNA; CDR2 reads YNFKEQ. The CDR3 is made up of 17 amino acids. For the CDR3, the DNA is TGTGCCAGCAGCCTCTTGGCAGGGGACGGCGGTCAAGAGACCCAGTACTTC. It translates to CASSLLAGDGGQETQYF.

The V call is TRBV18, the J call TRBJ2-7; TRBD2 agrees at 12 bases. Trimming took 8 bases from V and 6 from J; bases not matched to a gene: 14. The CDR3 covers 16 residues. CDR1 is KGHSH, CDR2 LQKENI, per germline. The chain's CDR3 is CASATAGTSGFSEQYF. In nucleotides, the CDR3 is TGTGCCAGCGCCACCGCCGGGACTAGCGGGTTCAGCGAGCAGTACTTC.

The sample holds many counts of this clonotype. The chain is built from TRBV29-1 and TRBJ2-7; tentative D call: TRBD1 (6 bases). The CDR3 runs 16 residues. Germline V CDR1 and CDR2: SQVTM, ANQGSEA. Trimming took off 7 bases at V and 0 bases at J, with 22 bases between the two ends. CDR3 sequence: CSARLQTGMSSYEQYF. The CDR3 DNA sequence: TGCAGCGCAAGGCTACAGACAGGAATGAGCTCCTACGAGCAGTACTTC.

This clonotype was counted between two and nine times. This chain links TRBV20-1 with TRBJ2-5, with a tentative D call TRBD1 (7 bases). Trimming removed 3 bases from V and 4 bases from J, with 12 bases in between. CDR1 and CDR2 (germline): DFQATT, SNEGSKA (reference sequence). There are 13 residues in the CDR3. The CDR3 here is CSASSGGTETQYF. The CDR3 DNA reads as TGCAGTGCTAGTTCAGGGGGGACAGAGACCCAGTACTTC.

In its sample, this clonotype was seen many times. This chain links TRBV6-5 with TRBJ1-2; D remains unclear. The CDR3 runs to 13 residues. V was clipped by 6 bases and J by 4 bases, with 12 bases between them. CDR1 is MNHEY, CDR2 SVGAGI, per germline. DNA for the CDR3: TGTGCCAGCAGCCAGACCGGCGGCTATGGCTACACCTTC. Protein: CASSQTGGYGYTF.

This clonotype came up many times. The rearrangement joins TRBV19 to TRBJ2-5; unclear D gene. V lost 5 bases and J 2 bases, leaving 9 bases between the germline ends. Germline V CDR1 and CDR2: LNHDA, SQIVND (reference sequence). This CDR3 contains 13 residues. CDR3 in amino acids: CASSFGTQETQYF. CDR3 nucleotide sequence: TGTGCCAGTAGTTTCGGCACACAAGAGACCCAGTACTTC.